Listed here are 27 T cell receptor beta chains from one sample, sequenced in a study of cytomegalovirus exposure and HLA in healthy donors (TCRdb year 2017). The library was produced with the immunoSEQ multiplex PCR assay. A mixture of 60 forward primers for TCR Vbeta segments and 13 reverse primers for TCR Jbeta segments was used in the multiplex PCR. Held by TCRdb, this immuneACCESS table contains in-frame sequences only and omits some clones. Under half of the omission traces to an unresolved V gene where checked; the cause of the rest is unknown. Recorded for this sample are 100,000 to 150,000 clones; roughly 75% of them occurred a single time. 11% of the sample comes from the top ten. Sequencing was carried out using PBMCs. All receptors derive from a man under 40 in good health and CMV-seropositive.

The CDR3 region is CASSQSGRVGYNEQFF. DNA of the CDR3: TGCGCCAGCAGCCAATCCGGGAGGGTGGGCTACAATGAGCAGTTCTTC. V usage is TRBV4-3 and J usage is TRBJ2-1; 8 positions agree with TRBD2. This CDR3 is 16 amino acids long. Germline V gene data show CDR1 as LGHNA and CDR2 as YSLEER. V shed 2 bases, J shed 3 bases, and the junction held 6 bases outside the gene matches.

The chain couples TRBV7-2 to TRBJ1-5; D ambiguous. The V end lost 5 bases, the J end lost 0 bases, and 11 bases lay between the germline ends. This CDR3 has 15 residues. Germline V lookup: CDR1 SGHTA, CDR2 FQGNSA. CDR3 in amino acids: CASSPKGDSNQPQHF. CDR3 coding DNA: TGTGCCAGCAGCCCCAAGGGAGATAGCAATCAGCCCCAGCATTTT.

The V and J genes are TRBV9 and TRBJ2-3; 9 bases align to TRBD2. There are 15 residues in the CDR3. Germline CDR1 and CDR2: SGDLS and YYNGEE. Trimming removed 0 bases from V and 4 bases from J; junction bases left unmatched: 3. The CDR3: CASSVVAGGPDTQYF. CDR3 DNA sequence: TGTGCCAGCAGCGTAGTGGCGGGAGGGCCAGATACGCAGTATTTT.

The table lists this clone with a few counts. This chain links TRBV9 with TRBJ2-2; 11 bases agree with TRBD2. The CDR3 runs 18 residues. After removal of 0 bases from V and 4 bases from J, the junction contained 8 bases not matched to a gene. The germline V gene encodes CDR1 SGDLS and CDR2 YYNGEE. This chain's CDR3 is CASSVGGSGRAGTGELFF. CDR3 nucleotide sequence: TGTGCCAGCAGCGTAGGCGGTAGCGGGAGGGCGGGCACCGGGGAGCTGTTTTTT.

This clone has more than one count but fewer than ten. V and J are TRBV10-3 and TRBJ2-3, with 11 bases lining up with TRBD2. From germline, CDR1 is ENHRY and CDR2 SYGVKD. The CDR3 length is 14 residues. With V trimmed by 10 bases and J by 0 bases, 3 bases remained unmatched. CDR3 nucleotides: TGTGCCAGCTGGACTAGCGGGAGCACAGATACGCAGTATTTT. Protein: CASWTSGSTDTQYF.

This clone was found a few times. V is TRBV6-1 and J is TRBJ1-1; D is uncertain. The V gene lost 8 bases and the J gene lost 0 bases, with 16 bases spanning the gap. This CDR3 contains 15 residues. From germline, CDR1 is MNHNS and CDR2 SASEGT. The CDR3 spells CASEARAAMNTEAFF. As DNA, the CDR3 is TGTGCCAGCGAAGCGCGAGCAGCCATGAACACTGAAGCTTTCTTT.

The rearrangement joins TRBV7-9 to TRBJ1-1; D gene ambiguous. V dropped 4 bases and J dropped 5 bases, with 11 bases sitting between them. This CDR3 is 13 amino acids long. Germline V CDR1 and CDR2: SEHNR, FQNEAQ (reference sequence). CDR3 sequence (DNA): TGTGCCAGCAGCTGGGCCCTCCTGACTGAAGCTTTCTTT. The encoded protein is CASSWALLTEAFF. The full variable domain, with the rest looked up from reference TRBV7-9 and TRBJ1-1, is DTGVSQNPRHKITKRGQNVTFRCDPISEHNRLYWYRQTLGQGPEFLTYFQNEAQLEKSRLLSDRFSAERPKGSFSTLEIQRTEQGDSAMYLCASSWALLTEAFFGQGTRLTVV.

The CDR3 DNA reads as TGTGCCAGCAGCTTGTTCGGAGGCAATGAGCAGTTCTTC. This codes for CASSLFGGNEQFF. The chain uses TRBV5-5 and TRBJ2-1; D possibly corresponds to TRBD2 (5 bases). The CDR3 loop spans 13 amino acids. V was cut by 1 base and J by 6 bases, with 8 bases left in between. Per the germline V gene, CDR1 is SGHKS and CDR2 is YYEKEE (reference sequence).

The chain has TRBV18 and TRBJ1-1, with D possibly matching TRBD1 (5 bases). Germline V CDR1 and CDR2: KGHSH, LQKENI. This CDR3 region has 16 residues. Trimming stripped 5 bases from V and 1 base from J, with 17 bases between. The CDR3 region has the DNA TGTGCCAGCTCAGGGGCGGGGCTATGGAGGAACACTGAAGCTTTCTTT. Translated: CASSGAGLWRNTEAFF. The whole variable domain, filled in from reference TRBV18 and TRBJ1-1, reads NAGVMQNPRHLVRRRGQEARLRCSPMKGHSHVYWYRQLPEEGLKFMVYLQKENIIDESGMPKERFSAEFPKEGPSILRIQQVVRGDSAAYFCASSGAGLWRNTEAFFGQGTRLTVV.

This chain uses TRBV14 with TRBJ1-1; D is possibly TRBD1 (5 bases). Germline V gene lookup returns CDR1 SGHDN and CDR2 FVKESK. V lost 4 bases, J lost 5 bases, and 17 bases lay in between. This CDR3 has 15 residues. The CDR3 is CASSPAGHTVTEAFF. The CDR3 nucleotides are TGTGCCAGCAGCCCCGCTGGACACACGGTGACTGAAGCTTTCTTT.

This sequence joins TRBV2 and TRBJ1-2; tentatively, D is TRBD1 (5 bases). There are 13 residues in the CDR3. CDR1 and CDR2 from the germline V gene are SNHLY and FYNNEI. V was cut by 3 bases and J by 3 bases, with 8 bases left in between. The CDR3 sequence: CASSDDRDYGYTF. The CDR3, as DNA: TGTGCCAGCAGTGATGACAGAGACTATGGCTACACCTTC.

The V call is TRBV7-8, the J call TRBJ1-1; perhaps TRBD1 as D (6 bases). Germline V gene data show CDR1 as SGHVS and CDR2 as FQNEAQ. This CDR3 is built from 17 residues. The V gene lost 4 bases and the J gene lost 6 bases, with 24 bases spanning the gap. CDR3 in amino acids: CASSSEGVGGGWAEAFF. The CDR3 bases are TGTGCCAGCAGCTCAGAAGGGGTTGGGGGGGGCTGGGCTGAAGCTTTCTTT.

This sequence joins TRBV7-9 and TRBJ1-2; 7 bases agree with TRBD1. The CDR3 totals 14 residues. V was pared by 5 bases and J by 4 bases, with 7 bases of the junction left unmatched. The germline V gene has CDR1 SEHNR and CDR2 FQNEAQ (reference sequence). CDR3: CASSHEGQSYGYTF. The CDR3 DNA follows: TGTGCCAGCAGCCACGAGGGACAGAGCTATGGCTACACCTTC.

This clone has more than one count but fewer than ten. The chain employs TRBV5-4 and TRBJ2-1; the D gene is possibly TRBD2 (6 bases). The CDR3 length is 15 residues. Germline CDR1 is SGHNT and CDR2 is YYREEE (reference sequence). Deletions cut 4 bases from V and 5 bases from J, with 16 bases between. CDR3 nucleotide sequence: TGTGCCAGCAGCATCCAGACTAGTGCCCACAATGAGCAGTTCTTC. It codes for CASSIQTSAHNEQFF.

The chain has TRBV27 and TRBJ2-1, with TRBD2 matching over 10 bases. CDR3 length equals 17 residues. After removal of 3 bases from V and 4 bases from J, the junction contained 9 bases not matched to a gene. The germline V gene encodes CDR1 MNHEY and CDR2 SMNVEV (reference sequence). Here the CDR3 reads CASSLTGTSALYNEQFF. The CDR3 DNA follows: TGTGCCAGCAGTTTGACCGGGACTAGCGCCTTATACAATGAGCAGTTCTTC.

This clone was recorded once. The rearrangement uses TRBV19 and TRBJ1-1; 9 nucleotides agree with TRBD1. The V gene end was trimmed by 10 bases and the J gene end by 3 bases; junction bases not matched to a gene: 6. CDR3 length equals 13 residues. Germline CDR1 is LNHDA and CDR2 is SQIVND (reference sequence). CDR3 DNA: TGTGCCACCGGGTGGACAGGGGACACTGAAGCTTTCTTT. It yields the protein CATGWTGDTEAFF.

The V and J genes are TRBV7-2 and TRBJ2-7; 7 bases align to TRBD1. This CDR3 has 14 amino acids. Trimming at V came to 5 bases and at J to 2 bases, leaving 6 bases not matched to a gene. Germline CDR1 is SGHTA and CDR2 is FQGNSA. CDR3 protein: CASSPPGQTYEQYF. The CDR3 bases are TGTGCCAGCAGCCCGCCGGGACAGACCTACGAGCAGTACTTC. The full variable domain, its missing parts supplied by reference TRBV7-2 and TRBJ2-7, is GAGVSQSPSNKVTEKGKDVELRCDPISGHTALYWYRQSLGQGLEFLIYFQGNSAPDKSGLPSDRFSAERTGGSVSTLTIQRTQQEDSAVYLCASSPPGQTYEQYFGPGTRLTVT.

The genes are TRBV6-5 and TRBJ2-1; TRBD1 matches 8 bases. This CDR3 contains 14 residues. V shed 6 bases and J 4 bases; nucleotides not matched to a gene: 5. The germline CDR1 and CDR2 sequences are MNHEY and SVGAGI. CDR3 nucleotides: TGTGCCAGCAGGCCGGGACAGGTTTACAATGAGCAGTTCTTC. Its protein product is CASRPGQVYNEQFF.

The CDR3 is CASSSSERGVKNIQYF. CDR3 bases: TGTGCCAGCAGCTCCTCAGAAAGGGGCGTCAAAAACATTCAGTACTTC. The V call is TRBV7-2, the J call TRBJ2-4; possible D gene TRBD1, 5 bases. V lost 4 bases to trimming and J lost 3 bases, with 16 bases between them. CDR1 is SGHTA, CDR2 FQGNSA, per germline. The CDR3 covers 16 residues.

The chain is built from TRBV27 and TRBJ2-5; 11 nucleotides align to TRBD2. The CDR3 spans 16 residues. Trimming took 5 bases from V and 2 from J; bases not matched to a gene: 7. CDR1 and CDR2 from the germline V gene are MNHEY and SMNVEV (reference sequence). CDR3: CASSPLLAGVQETQYF. CDR3 DNA sequence: TGTGCCAGCAGTCCCCTACTAGCGGGAGTTCAAGAGACCCAGTACTTC.

The genes are TRBV11-2 and TRBJ1-2, with D maybe TRBD1 (5 bases). This CDR3 contains 14 residues. The V end was cut by 5 bases, the J end by 2 bases, with 12 bases between. Germline V gives CDR1 SGHAT, CDR2 FQNNGV. The CDR3 is CASSRQSRNYGYTF. The CDR3 DNA follows: TGTGCCAGCAGCCGACAGTCAAGGAACTATGGCTACACCTTC. The full variable domain, rest sourced from reference TRBV11-2 and TRBJ1-2, is EAGVAQSPRYKIIEKRQSVAFWCNPISGHATLYWYQQILGQGPKLLIQFQNNGVVDDSQLPKDRFSAERLKGVDSTLKIQPAKLEDSAVYLCASSRQSRNYGYTFGSGTRLTVV.

CDR3 amino acids: CASSPSGLADFRSSYNEQFF. CDR3 bases: TGCGCCAGCAGCCCCTCAGGACTAGCGGACTTTAGGAGCTCCTACAATGAGCAGTTCTTC. The chain employs TRBV5-1 and TRBJ2-1; TRBD2 agrees at 10 bases. Trimming cost V 4 bases and J 0 bases; bases outside gene matches: 16. This CDR3 spans 20 amino acids. The germline V gene encodes CDR1 SGHRS and CDR2 YFSETQ.

The chain combines TRBV28 with TRBJ1-3, with TRBD1 matching 7 bases. Germline loops: CDR1 MDHEN, CDR2 SYDVKM. This CDR3 is 15 amino acids long. V lost 5 bases to trimming and J lost 3 bases; unmatched junction nucleotides: 7. The CDR3 protein is CASSITGTDGNTIYF. CDR3 nucleotides: TGTGCCAGCAGTATAACCGGGACAGATGGAAACACCATATATTTT.

This clone was found once. The V call is TRBV7-2, the J call TRBJ1-5, with 7 bases lining up with TRBD1. The ends lost 5 bases at V and 4 bases at J; junction bases unmatched: 8. The V gene's germline CDR1 is SGHTA and CDR2 FQGNSA. CDR3 length: 15 amino acids. CDR3 loop: CASSLQGTANQPQHF. The CDR3 DNA follows: TGTGCCAGCAGCCTCCAGGGGACAGCTAATCAGCCCCAGCATTTT. Full variable domain (missing parts from reference TRBV7-2 and TRBJ1-5): GAGVSQSPSNKVTEKGKDVELRCDPISGHTALYWYRQSLGQGLEFLIYFQGNSAPDKSGLPSDRFSAERTGGSVSTLTIQRTQQEDSAVYLCASSLQGTANQPQHFGDGTRLSIL.

This sequence joins TRBV28 and TRBJ2-7; D is possibly TRBD1 (6 bases). This CDR3 is built from 14 residues. V lost 2 bases and J lost 5, with 13 bases in between. CDR1 is MDHEN, CDR2 SYDVKM, per germline. The CDR3 sequence: CASSLGQGPHEQYF. CDR3 nucleotides: TGTGCCAGCAGTTTAGGGCAGGGGCCTCACGAGCAGTACTTC.

The chain has TRBV7-2 and TRBJ2-7; 9 nucleotides line up with TRBD1. The CDR3 has 15 residues. Germline trimming cut 1 base from V and 3 bases from J; bases unmatched to any gene: 4. Germline CDR1 reads SGHTA; CDR2 reads FQGNSA. CDR3 in DNA: TGTGCCAGCAGCTTAGTCGGGACAGGGTTCTACGAGCAGTACTTC. As protein: CASSLVGTGFYEQYF.

This clone was picked up one time. CDR3 bases: TGCGCCAGCAGCAGCCAGGTTTTTGTTCAGCCCCAGCATTTT. Protein: CASSSQVFVQPQHF. The rearrangement joins TRBV4-3 to TRBJ1-5, with no clear D. Trimming removed 5 bases at V and 6 bases at J, with 14 bases between. The germline V gene has CDR1 LGHNA and CDR2 YSLEER. The CDR3 has 14 amino acids.